The present T cell receptor beta chain was sequenced within a study of early T cells in non-severe SARS-CoV-2 infection. Study-wide background: Chains stayed unpaired after sequencing of bulk RNA from unsorted whole blood. Study-level points and caveats: Comparison of clonotypes with VDJdb favored anti-spike CD8 responses while missing private and CD4 specificities.

Unique molecular identifiers tagged individual cDNA molecules. From the 5' RACE reads, TCRdb called clonotypes with MiXCR, one entry per CDR3 protein. The sample contains tens of thousands of distinct CDR3 sequences, about 9.4% of which appear only once. This clonotype was seen only a few times. As yet, its antigen is unknown. The CDR3 has 15 amino acids. V lost 0 bases and J lost 4; bases outside the gene matches: 5. CDR1 is SGHTS, CDR2 YDEGEE, per germline. The chain links TRBV5-8 to TRBJ2-3; 7 nucleotides agree with TRBD2. The TCR was taken from an adult who was a healthcare worker with PCR-confirmed SARS-CoV-2 infection or an uninfected control (not recorded which). Sequencing was performed on whole blood, taken at baseline. This chain's CDR3 is CASSLVRLAADTQYF. The CDR3 coding sequence is TGTGCCAGCAGCTTGGTTCGGCTAGCGGCAGATACGCAGTATTTT.